This entry lists 29 T cell receptor beta chains sequenced from one sample in a study of cytomegalovirus exposure and HLA in healthy donors. Data came from immunoSEQ multiplex PCR; TCRdb stores just in-frame clones and leaves some out. The repertoire holds 170,000 or so clones, with roughly four fifths as singletons. Sequenced material: PBMCs. Receptors were obtained from a young woman in good health and CMV-seropositive.

The CDR3 bases are TGTGCCAGCAGTTTAGGGGCAGGGGTGGTTAAGCAGTACTTC. It yields the protein CASSLGAGVVKQYF. V usage is TRBV27 and J usage is TRBJ2-7, with D perhaps matching TRBD1 (6 bases). The CDR3 extends over 14 amino acids. V gave up 2 bases and J gave up 8 bases, with 16 bases separating them. Germline CDR1 is MNHEY and CDR2 is SMNVEV (reference sequence).

This chain connects TRBV2 to TRBJ1-5; D gene unclear. Trimming stripped 4 bases from V and 2 bases from J, with 9 bases between. This CDR3 is 14 amino acids long. CDR1 is SNHLY, CDR2 FYNNEI, per germline. CDR3 coding DNA: TGTGCCAGCAGTGGCGAGGGTGGCAATCAGCCCCAGCATTTT. Translation gives CASSGEGGNQPQHF.

This clone was counted a single time. V and J are TRBV11-2 and TRBJ1-2, with 7 bases matching TRBD1. Germline CDR1 reads SGHAT; CDR2 reads FQNNGV. The CDR3 is 14 amino acids. Germline trimming cut 4 bases from V and 4 bases from J; bases unmatched to any gene: 6. The DNA of the CDR3 is TGTGCCAGCAGCTCAAGCCGGGACAGCTATGGCTACACCTTC. Translating gives CASSSSRDSYGYTF.

This clone was seen a few times. This chain connects TRBV6-5 to TRBJ2-3; 12 nucleotides align to TRBD2. Per the germline V gene, CDR1 is MNHEY and CDR2 is SVGAGI. V gave up 5 bases and J gave up 10 bases; unmatched junction bases: 7. This CDR3 comprises 14 residues. The CDR3 reads CASSPLAGGRAQYF. In DNA, the CDR3 is TGTGCCAGCAGTCCTCTAGCGGGGGGGCGCGCGCAGTATTTT.

The CDR3 spells CASSTNYYGYTF. The CDR3, as DNA: TGTGCCAGTAGTACCAATTACTATGGCTACACCTTC. The V and J genes are TRBV19 and TRBJ1-2, with no clear D. Per the germline V gene, CDR1 is LNHDA and CDR2 is SQIVND (reference sequence). Deletions cut 4 bases from V and 3 bases from J, with 6 bases between. The CDR3 runs to 12 residues.

V usage is TRBV27 and J usage is TRBJ1-6; 8 bases fit TRBD1. Trimming cost V 2 bases and J 9 bases; bases outside gene matches: 9. The CDR3 contains 16 residues. Germline V gene data show CDR1 as MNHEY and CDR2 as SMNVEV (reference sequence). The CDR3 DNA sequence: TGTGCCAGCAGTTTAATTGGGACAGGCAAGGGTTCACCCCTCCACTTT. This translates into CASSLIGTGKGSPLHF.

The V gene is TRBV4-1, the J gene TRBJ1-5; perhaps TRBD1 as D (6 bases). CDR1 is MGHRA and CDR2 is YSYEKL in the germline V gene. Trimming took 4 bases from V and 7 from J, leaving 14 bases between them. The CDR3 totals 14 residues. The CDR3 here is CASSRNREGQPQHF. The DNA of the CDR3 is TGCGCCAGCAGCCGAAACAGGGAGGGACAGCCCCAGCATTTT.

This chain uses TRBV6-9 with TRBJ2-7; the D gene is possibly TRBD1 (5 bases). The CDR3 spans 17 residues. The germline V gene encodes CDR1 MNHGY and CDR2 SVAAGI. V dropped 0 bases and J dropped 3 bases, with 18 bases sitting between them. The CDR3: CASSYSKFARAHYEQYF. The CDR3 DNA sequence: TGTGCCAGCAGTTATTCGAAATTCGCCAGGGCGCACTACGAGCAGTACTTC.

This clone was detected only once. The V gene is TRBV25-1, the J gene TRBJ2-5; D is unclear. This CDR3 contains 13 residues. Per the germline V gene, CDR1 is MGHDK and CDR2 is SYGVNS. Trimming left V 3 bases short and J 1 base short, with 6 bases between. The CDR3 coding sequence is TGTGCCAGCAGTGAGGCGGCCCAAGAGACCCAGTACTTC. This sequence encodes CASSEAAQETQYF.

This clone was seen only once. The rearrangement links TRBV5-4 to TRBJ2-1; possible D gene TRBD2, 7 bases. Trimming removed 6 bases from V and 5 bases from J, with 9 bases in between. The CDR3 is 12 amino acids. CDR1 is SGHNT and CDR2 is YYREEE in the germline V gene (reference sequence). The CDR3, as DNA: TGTGCCAGCACCGGGGGGCACAATGAGCAGTTCTTC. This sequence encodes CASTGGHNEQFF. Using reference TRBV5-4 and TRBJ2-1 for the parts outside the CDR3, the full variable domain is ETGVTQSPTHLIKTRGQQVTLRCSSQSGHNTVSWYQQALGQGPQFIFQYYREEENGRGNFPPRFSGLQFPNYSSELNVNALELDDSALYLCASTGGHNEQFFGPGTRLTVL.

This rearrangement joins TRBV5-6 to TRBJ2-3, with 11 bases fitting TRBD2. The CDR3 has 16 residues. J was trimmed by 1 base and V by 7 bases; bases with no gene match: 8. Looked up from germline, CDR1 is SGHDT and CDR2 is YYEEEE. CDR3: CASFTPTSGGTDTQYF. CDR3 sequence (DNA): TGTGCCAGCTTTACCCCGACTAGCGGGGGCACAGATACGCAGTATTTT.

The rearrangement uses TRBV25-1 and TRBJ2-1; TRBD2 matches at 9 bases. Looked up from germline, CDR1 is MGHDK and CDR2 is SYGVNS. This CDR3 is built from 18 residues. V gave up 3 bases and J gave up 5 bases; unmatched junction bases: 14. The CDR3, as DNA: TGTGCCAGCAGTGACCGATCCTTGAGCGGGGGGTTTCACAATGAGCAGTTCTTC. It specifies CASSDRSLSGGFHNEQFF. Full variable domain (outside the CDR3, taken from reference TRBV25-1 and TRBJ2-1): EADIYQTPRYLVIGTGKKITLECSQTMGHDKMYWYQQDPGMELHLIHYSYGVNSTEKGDLSSESTVSRIRTEHFPLTLESARPSHTSQYLCASSDRSLSGGFHNEQFFGPGTRLTVL.

This clone was seen a handful of times. Other DNA sequences from this sample encode an identical CDR3 as well. The gene calls are TRBV5-1 and TRBJ2-5, with D hard to call. V dropped 4 bases and J dropped 2 bases, with 3 bases sitting between them. In germline, CDR1 is SGHRS, CDR2 YFSETQ. The length of the CDR3 is 11 residues. CDR3 protein: CASSLQETQYF. The CDR3 DNA reads TGCGCCAGCAGCCTACAAGAGACCCAGTACTTC.

This chain uses TRBV6-1 with TRBJ2-3; TRBD2 aligns across 10 bases. The CDR3 spans 15 residues. Germline V CDR1 and CDR2: MNHNS, SASEGT. The V and J ends lost 6 bases and 1 base, in that order; junction bases with no gene match: 4. CDR3 bases: TGTGCCAGCAGCGCCGGGACTAGCGGCACAGATACGCAGTATTTT. It codes for CASSAGTSGTDTQYF.

This sequence joins TRBV5-1 and TRBJ1-2; maybe TRBD1 (6 bases). V lost 4 bases to trimming and J lost 1 base, with 11 bases between them. The length of the CDR3 is 14 residues. Germline V gene data show CDR1 as SGHRS and CDR2 as YFSETQ. The CDR3 is CASSPDRSNYGYTF. The CDR3 nucleotides read TGCGCCAGCAGCCCGGACAGAAGTAACTATGGCTACACCTTC.

The gene calls are TRBV10-2 and TRBJ1-5; TRBD1 is a possible D gene (6 bases). The V gene lost 9 bases and the J gene lost 7 bases, with 19 bases spanning the gap. The CDR3 contains 14 residues. CDR1 and CDR2 from the germline V gene are WSHSY and SAAADI. The CDR3 region has the DNA TGCGCCAGTAAAAACGGGGGGCCTCGGCAGCCCCAGCATTTT. Amino acid sequence: CASKNGGPRQPQHF.

The gene calls are TRBV5-6 and TRBJ1-2; 7 nucleotides align to TRBD1. The CDR3 covers 15 residues. In germline, CDR1 is SGHDT, CDR2 YYEEEE. After removal of 1 base from V and 4 bases from J, the junction contained 7 bases not matched to a gene. CDR3 nucleotide sequence: TGTGCCAGCAGCTTGACAGGGGAAGGGAGCTATGGCTACACCTTC. It specifies CASSLTGEGSYGYTF.

This chain connects TRBV4-1 to TRBJ2-3, with 11 bases matching TRBD2. Trimming removed 4 bases from V and 5 bases from J; junction bases left unmatched: 8. The CDR3 has 16 amino acids. CDR1 is MGHRA and CDR2 is YSYEKL in the germline V gene. The CDR3: CASSPFSGGAKDTQYF. The CDR3 DNA follows: TGCGCCAGCAGCCCATTTAGCGGGGGGGCCAAAGATACGCAGTATTTT.

V and J are TRBV7-6 and TRBJ2-2, with a tentative D call TRBD1 (6 bases). Per germline, CDR1 SGHVS and CDR2 FNYEAQ. Trimming removed 6 bases from V and 6 bases from J, with 14 bases in between. The CDR3 length is 14 residues. The CDR3 protein is CASRAQTGPGELFF. CDR3 nucleotide sequence: TGTGCCAGCAGAGCTCAGACAGGCCCCGGGGAGCTGTTTTTT.

This clone was detected only a few times. Here the CDR3 reads CAGDREAYYGYTF. In DNA, the CDR3 is TGTGCCGGCGACAGGGAGGCGTACTATGGCTACACCTTC. The chain joins TRBV21-1 to TRBJ1-2; the listed D gene, TRBD1, was not tested against the DNA. TRBV21-1 is tagged as a pseudogene. The CDR3 covers 13 residues.

The DNA for the CDR3 is TGCAGCGTTGATCGGACAGGGGCGCCCTACGAGCAGTACTTC. It yields the protein CSVDRTGAPYEQYF. The chain combines TRBV29-1 with TRBJ2-7; 9 bases are a match to TRBD1. CDR3 size: 14 residues. Germline CDR1 reads SQVTM; CDR2 reads ANQGSEA. J lost 2 bases, V lost 3 bases, and 5 bases had no gene match.

J is TRBJ2-2 and V is TRBV2; the match to TRBD2 covers 13 bases. The CDR3 is made up of 14 amino acids. Germline-derived CDR1 and CDR2 are SNHLY and FYNNEI. The trim removed 8 bases at V and 6 bases at J, leaving 3 bases unmatched. The CDR3 sequence: CASRLAGGSGELFF. The CDR3 DNA reads as TGTGCCAGCCGACTAGCGGGGGGTTCCGGGGAGCTGTTTTTT. Looking up the rest from reference TRBV2 and TRBJ2-2 gives the full variable domain: EPEVTQTPSHQVTQMGQEVILRCVPISNHLYFYWYRQILGQKVEFLVSFYNNEISEKSEIFDDQFSVERPDGSNFTLKIRSTKLEDSAMYFCASRLAGGSGELFFGEGSRLTVL.

The chain uses TRBV18 and TRBJ1-5; 8 nucleotides align to TRBD1. The CDR3 is made up of 15 amino acids. Germline V gives CDR1 KGHSH, CDR2 LQKENI. The J segment lost 8 bases and the V segment lost 2 bases, leaving 8 bases of the junction unmatched. This CDR3 reads CASSPNGQGGEPQHF. The CDR3 nucleotides read TGTGCCAGCTCACCAAACGGACAGGGAGGGGAGCCCCAGCATTTT.

The table lists this clone with a count of one. This chain connects TRBV18 to TRBJ2-7, with D possibly matching TRBD1 (6 bases). The CDR3 runs to 13 residues. V lost 5 bases and J lost 2, with 10 bases in between. Germline loops: CDR1 KGHSH, CDR2 LQKENI. The chain's CDR3 is CASSKTGTYEQYF. CDR3 bases: TGTGCCAGCTCAAAAACAGGGACCTACGAGCAGTACTTC.

This chain links TRBV5-1 with TRBJ2-7; no clear D. This CDR3 has 11 amino acids. V lost 7 bases, J lost 7 bases, and 12 bases lay in between. Per germline, CDR1 SGHRS and CDR2 YFSETQ. In DNA form, the CDR3 reads TGCGCCAGCGTGTGGCGAGGTGAGCAGTACTTC. Its translation: CASVWRGEQYF.

This clone was seen more than once but under ten times. The V and J genes are TRBV29-1 and TRBJ1-2; D unresolved. The germline V gene has CDR1 SQVTM and CDR2 ANQGSEA. Trimming took 5 bases from V and 0 from J, leaving 4 bases between them. There are 11 residues in the CDR3. The CDR3 is CSVISNYGYTF. DNA for the CDR3: TGCAGCGTTATCTCTAACTATGGCTACACCTTC.

The gene calls are TRBV29-1 and TRBJ2-7; 7 nucleotides align to TRBD1. Trimming at V came to 3 bases and at J to 9 bases, leaving 2 bases not matched to a gene. Germline CDR1 reads SQVTM; CDR2 reads ANQGSEA. This CDR3 contains 10 residues. The CDR3, as DNA: TGCAGCGTTGACGGGGACAGGCAGTACTTC. Protein: CSVDGDRQYF.

This chain connects TRBV15 to TRBJ2-1; no definite D call. The V and J ends lost 0 bases and 1 base respectively, with 4 bases between them. The CDR3 extends over 14 amino acids. The germline CDR1 and CDR2 sequences are LNHNV and YYDKDF (reference sequence). This chain's CDR3 is CATSRDRSYNEQFF. The CDR3 region has the DNA TGTGCCACCAGCAGAGACAGATCCTACAATGAGCAGTTCTTC.

The count of this clone is one. The chain has TRBV6-4 and TRBJ1-2; D is unclear. The CDR3 spans 14 residues. The germline V gene has CDR1 MRHNA and CDR2 SNTAGT. V dropped 0 bases and J dropped 2 bases, with 7 bases sitting between them. The CDR3 sequence: CASSDSRQNYGYTF. Here the CDR3 DNA reads TGTGCCAGCAGTGACTCGAGGCAGAACTATGGCTACACCTTC.